Following are 31 T cell receptor beta chains from one sample sequenced in a study of blood T cells in healthy people across ages. The second PCR ran roughly 7 to 12 cycles with a sample-barcoded 5' primer and J-beta primers. Each CDR3 protein gets one entry after TCRdb re-called the 5' RACE reads with MiXCR. The data contain 1.5 million to 2 million distinct CDR3 sequences, 28% of them singletons. Sequenced material: blood. The source of these receptors is a woman aged 30 to 39 in good health.

The sample holds a few counts of this clonotype. The chain has TRBV7-2 and TRBJ2-3; 10 bases are a match to TRBD2. The trim removed 1 base at V and 4 bases at J, leaving 5 bases unmatched. Germline V lookup: CDR1 SGHTA, CDR2 FQGNSA. The CDR3 extends over 16 amino acids. The CDR3 loop is CASSLDSGGSPDTQYF. The CDR3 DNA reads TGTGCCAGCAGCTTAGATAGCGGGGGGTCCCCAGATACGCAGTATTTT.

Of note for this clonotype: A much larger clone lies one base from this, so it may be a read error. The rearrangement uses TRBV7-2 and TRBJ1-6; the D is unclear. Germline V lookup: CDR1 SGHTA, CDR2 FQGNSA. The CDR3 has 15 amino acids. The CDR3 DNA sequence: TGTGCCAGCAGCTTATGGCAGAACTATGATTCACCCCTCCACTTT. Translation gives CASSLWQNYDSPLHF.

On this clonotype: It may be a read error: a sequence one base away is much more abundant. The V gene is TRBV12-3 or TRBV12-4, the J gene TRBJ2-3; 10 positions agree with TRBD2. This CDR3 is built from 18 residues. CDR3 DNA: TGTGCCAGCAGGCCAACCCTAGGGACTAGCGAGCCTCCAGATACGGAGTATTTT. Translated: CASRPTLGTSEPPDTEYF.

This chain joins TRBV5-1 and TRBJ2-5; weak D call: TRBD2 (6 bases). Germline V gene sequence: CDR1 SGHRS, CDR2 YFSETQ. Trimming cost V 1 base and J 11 bases, with 27 bases left between them. The CDR3 loop spans 17 amino acids. The CDR3 loop reads CASSLWGGREWRNEQYF. The CDR3 DNA sequence: TGCGCCAGCAGCTTGTGGGGCGGCCGGGAGTGGCGTAATGAGCAGTACTTC.

This clonotype has a handful of counts. V usage is TRBV29-1 and J usage is TRBJ2-5; D gene uncertain. V was shortened by 3 bases and J by 7 bases, with 9 bases between the two germline ends. The CDR3 is 11 amino acids. Germline V lookup: CDR1 SQVTM, CDR2 ANQGSEA. In DNA, the CDR3 is TGCAGCGTTGACGCCTCGACGACCCAGTACTTC. It is translated as CSVDASTTQYF.

This clonotype was recorded many times. The chain couples TRBV2 to TRBJ2-7, with TRBD1 matching 9 bases. Germline V gene data show CDR1 as SNHLY and CDR2 as FYNNEI. The CDR3 consists of 14 residues. J was trimmed by 6 bases and V by 4 bases; bases with no gene match: 7. For the CDR3, the DNA is TGTGCCAGCAGTGGGGACAGGGCCATAGCCGAGCAGTACTTC. Its translation is CASSGDRAIAEQYF.

This clonotype was detected only a few times. The chain employs TRBV29-1 and TRBJ2-5; D remains unclear. Germline CDR1 is SQVTM and CDR2 is ANQGSEA. The CDR3 is 13 amino acids. Trimming stripped 7 bases from V and 0 bases from J, with 12 bases between. The CDR3 region has the DNA TGCAGCGCACGGGCCCTGTACCAAGAGACCCAGTACTTC. Its protein product is CSARALYQETQYF.

This rearrangement joins TRBV9 to TRBJ2-4, with 7 bases that match TRBD1. The junction had 14 bases not matched to a gene; V was cut back by 3 bases and J by 8 bases. CDR1 SGDLS and CDR2 YYNGEE come from the germline V gene. There are 16 residues in the CDR3. CDR3: CASSAQPGTAGDIQYF. CDR3 in DNA: TGTGCCAGCAGCGCCCAACCCGGGACAGCTGGAGACATTCAGTACTTC.

This rearrangement joins TRBV29-1 to TRBJ2-1, with 7 nucleotides matching TRBD1. V shed 7 bases, J shed 4 bases, and the junction held 10 bases outside the gene matches. The CDR3 is 14 residues long. The germline V gene encodes CDR1 SQVTM and CDR2 ANQGSEA. The CDR3 DNA is TGCAGCGCCCAAGACAGGGCCAAATACAATGAGCAGTTCTTC. Its translation: CSAQDRAKYNEQFF.

This chain uses TRBV2 with TRBJ2-3, with 8 nucleotides matching TRBD2. V lost 9 bases, J lost 4 bases, and 6 bases stayed unmatched. CDR1 and CDR2 from the germline V gene are SNHLY and FYNNEI. The CDR3 has 13 residues. The CDR3 sequence: CASTSGGADTQYF. The CDR3 DNA reads as TGTGCCAGTACAAGCGGGGGAGCAGATACGCAGTATTTT. The full variable domain, completed using reference TRBV2 and TRBJ2-3, is EPEVTQTPSHQVTQMGQEVILRCVPISNHLYFYWYRQILGQKVEFLVSFYNNEISEKSEIFDDQFSVERPDGSNFTLKIRSTKLEDSAMYFCASTSGGADTQYFGPGTRLTVL.

Points on this clonotype: A much more abundant neighbour one base away suggests this may be a read error. This chain connects TRBV7-9 to TRBJ2-1; maybe TRBD2 (6 bases). The CDR3 loop spans 16 amino acids. Germline loops: CDR1 SEHNR, CDR2 FQNEAQ (reference sequence). The CDR3 reads CTSSLSMGRSYNEQFF. Here the CDR3 DNA reads TGTACCAGCAGCTTATCTATGGGGAGGTCCTACAATGAGCAGTTCTTC.

The chain has TRBV10-3 and TRBJ2-1, with 10 bases that match TRBD2. The CDR3 consists of 16 residues. Trimming took 6 bases from V and 5 from J; bases not matched to a gene: 10. CDR1 ENHRY and CDR2 SYGVKD come from the germline V gene. In nucleotides, the CDR3 is TGTGCCATCAGACAAACCGGACTAGCGGAACACAATGAGCAGTTCTTC. Translated, it gives CAIRQTGLAEHNEQFF.

The chain uses TRBV28 and TRBJ2-5; D remains unclear. The germline V gene has CDR1 MDHEN and CDR2 SYDVKM. The CDR3 length is 15 residues. V gave up 7 bases and J gave up 5 bases, with 20 bases separating them. The CDR3 region is CASTSPGFAGETQYF. CDR3 nucleotide sequence: TGTGCCAGCACCTCCCCAGGATTTGCCGGGGAGACCCAGTACTTC.

This clonotype was picked up a small number of times. The chain employs TRBV6-2 or TRBV6-3 and TRBJ1-1; D ambiguous. This CDR3 contains 19 residues. Looked up from germline, CDR1 is MNHEY and CDR2 is SVGEGT. Trimming shortened V by 2 bases and J by 0 bases, and 22 bases separated the two germline ends. The CDR3 coding sequence is TGTGCCAGCAGTTACCCGACCTGGCGGCCGGATGTCATGAACACTGAAGCTTTCTTT. As protein: CASSYPTWRPDVMNTEAFF.

This clonotype turned up a few times. The gene calls are TRBV10-3 and TRBJ1-5; D unclear. Trimming took 0 bases from V and 3 from J, leaving 9 bases between them. The length of the CDR3 is 15 residues. Germline loops: CDR1 ENHRY, CDR2 SYGVKD. The CDR3 is CAISESMGYNQPQHF. The CDR3 bases are TGTGCCATCAGTGAGTCGATGGGCTACAATCAGCCCCAGCATTTT.

This clonotype was counted once. The V call is TRBV29-1, the J call TRBJ2-2; 7 bases are a match to TRBD1. This CDR3 has 13 amino acids. The ends lost 6 bases at V and 0 bases at J; junction bases unmatched: 1. Germline-derived CDR1 and CDR2 are SQVTM and ANQGSEA. The CDR3 DNA follows: TGCAGCGTGGGACAGCCGAACACCGGGGAGCTGTTTTTT. Translated, it gives CSVGQPNTGELFF.

Ten or more counts support this clonotype. V and J are TRBV6-6 and TRBJ2-7, with no clear D. This CDR3 has 13 amino acids. CDR1 is MNHNY, CDR2 SVGAGI, per germline (reference sequence). V lost 2 bases and J 0 bases, leaving 5 bases between the germline ends. CDR3 nucleotide sequence: TGTGCCAGCAGTTACGCAAGCTCCTACGAGCAGTACTTC. As protein: CASSYASSYEQYF.

The chain links TRBV6-5 to TRBJ2-2; D is possibly TRBD2 (5 bases). The CDR3 consists of 15 residues. The germline V gene has CDR1 MNHEY and CDR2 SVGAGI. Trimming took 4 bases from V and 1 from J, leaving 10 bases between them. The DNA of the CDR3 is TGTGCCAGCAGTTGGACTCGCCTGAACACCGGGGAGCTGTTTTTT. It codes for CASSWTRLNTGELFF.

The chain carries TRBV5-1 and TRBJ2-7; 9 nucleotides line up with TRBD1. The CDR3 contains 18 residues. Looked up from germline, CDR1 is SGHRS and CDR2 is YFSETQ. The V gene end was trimmed by 0 bases and the J gene end by 3 bases; junction bases not matched to a gene: 13. CDR3 residues: CASSLGGRDRVIDYEQYF. CDR3 sequence (DNA): TGCGCCAGCAGCTTGGGGGGACGGGACAGGGTAATTGACTACGAGCAGTACTTC.

This clonotype appeared a few times. The chain recombines TRBV7-9 with TRBJ1-5, with TRBD1 matching over 11 bases. J gave up 0 bases and V 6 bases, and 7 bases lay outside the gene matches. Germline CDR1 and CDR2: SEHNR and FQNEAQ (reference sequence). The CDR3 runs 17 residues. The CDR3 loop reads CASRWTGGYSSNQPQHF. CDR3 nucleotides: TGTGCCAGCAGGTGGACAGGGGGCTATAGTAGCAATCAGCCCCAGCATTTT.

J is TRBJ1-6 and V is TRBV5-5; D ambiguous. Per the germline V gene, CDR1 is SGHKS and CDR2 is YYEKEE (reference sequence). The CDR3 sequence is 14 residues long. V lost 0 bases to trimming and J lost 8 bases, with 9 bases between them. CDR3 nucleotide sequence: TGTGCCAGCAGCTTGGGCACAGATGATTCACCCCTCCACTTT. Translation: CASSLGTDDSPLHF.

This clonotype was picked up a small number of times. V is TRBV18 and J is TRBJ1-5; tentative D call: TRBD1 (5 bases). Germline CDR1 KGHSH, CDR2 LQKENI. V lost 6 bases and J lost 5, with 17 bases in between. There are 15 residues in the CDR3. This CDR3 reads CASSSRGFLDQPQHF. The CDR3, as DNA: TGTGCCAGCTCCTCCCGGGGGTTTTTGGATCAGCCCCAGCATTTT.

The chain combines TRBV20-1 with TRBJ2-3; TRBD2 agrees at 10 bases. With V trimmed by 1 base and J by 3 bases, 7 bases remained unmatched. CDR1 is DFQATT and CDR2 is SNEGSKA in the germline V gene (reference sequence). CDR3 length: 16 amino acids. The DNA of the CDR3 is TGCAGTGCTAGAGCGTTCAGCGGGGGGGGTACAGATACGCAGTATTTT. This codes for CSARAFSGGGTDTQYF.

Comment on this clonotype: It may be a read error: a sequence one base away is much more abundant. The V and J genes are TRBV12-3 or TRBV12-4 and TRBJ2-3; D tentatively reads TRBD1 or TRBD2 (5 bases each). This CDR3 spans 14 amino acids. V lost 4 bases to trimming and J lost 2 bases, with 10 bases between them. The CDR3 bases are TGTGCCAGCAGTTGGGACGGGACCACAGATACGCAGTATTTT. Encoded protein: CASSWDGTTDTQYF.

The genes are TRBV20-1 and TRBJ2-1, with D maybe TRBD2 (6 bases). This CDR3 comprises 12 residues. Germline CDR1 and CDR2: DFQATT and SNEGSKA (reference sequence). The CDR3 protein is CSYRAGYNEQFF. In DNA form, the CDR3 reads TGCAGCTATAGGGCGGGGTACAATGAGCAGTTCTTC.

The V call is TRBV29-1, the J call TRBJ2-5; no clear D. V shed 7 bases and J shed 4 bases, with 13 bases lying between them. There are 12 residues in the CDR3. CDR1 is SQVTM and CDR2 is ANQGSEA in the germline V gene. CDR3 in amino acids: CSAAGYRETQYF. DNA for the CDR3: TGCAGCGCAGCAGGTTACCGAGAGACCCAGTACTTC.

Regarding this clonotype: Given a much more abundant clone one base away, this may be a read error. The rearrangement joins TRBV5-6 to TRBJ2-5; no clear D. This CDR3 is 14 amino acids long. CDR1 is SGHDT and CDR2 is YYEEEE in the germline V gene. In DNA, the CDR3 is TGTGCCAGCAGCTTGATAGTAGCAACGGAGACCCTGTACTTC. It codes for CASSLIVATETLYF.

This clonotype came up a few times. The chain has TRBV28 and TRBJ2-3; the D gene is possibly TRBD1 (6 bases). The CDR3 spans 15 residues. Germline-derived CDR1 and CDR2 are MDHEN and SYDVKM. Trimming took off 7 bases at V and 1 base at J, with 15 bases between the two ends. CDR3 bases: TGTGCCAGCAAGGGGGTTGAGGGTCGCACAGATACGCAGTATTTT. Amino acids: CASKGVEGRTDTQYF. Complete variable domain (other parts from reference TRBV28 and TRBJ2-3): DVKVTQSSRYLVKRTGEKVFLECVQDMDHENMFWYRQDPGLGLRLIYFSYDVKMKEKGDIPEGYSVSREKKERFSLILESASTNQTSMYLCASKGVEGRTDTQYFGPGTRLTVL.

In this sample, this clonotype turned up a few times. The V gene is TRBV7-8, the J gene TRBJ1-5; D uncertain. Germline V CDR1 and CDR2: SGHVS, FQNEAQ. V shed 5 bases and J shed 6 bases, with 17 bases lying between them. The CDR3 sequence is 15 residues long. Here the CDR3 DNA reads TGTGCCAGCAGCGTAGACGAGTCGGGCGGTCAGCCCCAGCATTTT. This codes for CASSVDESGGQPQHF.

The chain joins TRBV20-1 to TRBJ2-1, with 10 nucleotides matching TRBD2. CDR1 is DFQATT, CDR2 SNEGSKA, per germline (reference sequence). The V and J ends lost 1 base and 4 bases, in that order; junction bases with no gene match: 7. CDR3 size: 16 residues. As DNA, the CDR3 is TGCAGTGCTAGAGTGTTTCTAGCGGGAGCTTACAATGAGCAGTTCTTC. It encodes CSARVFLAGAYNEQFF.

This clonotype is medium-sized. The chain carries TRBV6-1 and TRBJ2-7, with TRBD1 as a possible D gene (7 bases). CDR3 length equals 15 residues. V lost 3 bases and J lost 0, with 12 bases in between. The germline V gene encodes CDR1 MNHNS and CDR2 SASEGT. This chain's CDR3 is CASSEEGASSYEQYF. In DNA, the CDR3 is TGTGCCAGCAGTGAGGAGGGGGCGAGCTCCTACGAGCAGTACTTC.